This passage covers 29 T cell receptor beta chains from one sample sequenced in a study of blood T cell repertoires in COVID-19. Data came from immunoSEQ multiplex PCR; TCRdb stores just in-frame clones and leaves some out. The profile shows fewer than 250,000 clones, about 93% of them singletons. The sequencing sample was made of peripheral blood. The receptors derive from a man aged 25 to 40 with COVID-19, enrolled during active disease.

The chain couples TRBV29-1 to TRBJ2-1; D possibly corresponds to TRBD1 (6 bases). The CDR3 consists of 14 residues. V was clipped by 7 bases and J by 7 bases, with 20 bases between them. Germline CDR1 and CDR2: SQVTM and ANQGSEA. The CDR3 nucleotides read TGCAGCGAATCGGGGACACTATTGGGAAATGAGCAGTTCTTC. It encodes CSESGTLLGNEQFF.

V and J are TRBV19 and TRBJ2-7, with no clear D. The V end was cut by 4 bases, the J end by 2 bases, with 3 bases between. The germline CDR1 and CDR2 sequences are LNHDA and SQIVND (reference sequence). This CDR3 spans 11 amino acids. The CDR3 sequence is CASSSTYEQYF. The DNA for the CDR3 is TGTGCCAGTAGTAGTACCTACGAGCAGTACTTC.

This clone has a single count. The rearrangement joins TRBV29-1 to TRBJ1-2; 12 nucleotides agree with TRBD1. The ends lost 3 bases at V and 2 bases at J; junction bases unmatched: 7. Germline CDR1 SQVTM, CDR2 ANQGSEA. The CDR3 spans 16 residues. CDR3 sequence reads: CSVDRGTGGANYGYTF. The CDR3, as DNA: TGCAGCGTTGATCGCGGGACAGGGGGCGCGAACTATGGCTACACCTTC.

This chain joins TRBV5-1 and TRBJ1-1; TRBD1 aligns across 7 bases. Losses at the gene ends were 1 base for V and 10 bases for J; bases not matched to a gene: 7. Germline loops: CDR1 SGHRS, CDR2 YFSETQ. CDR3 size: 13 residues. CDR3 amino acids: CASSLSGGIVAFF. CDR3 in DNA: TGCGCCAGCAGCTTGTCAGGGGGGATTGTAGCTTTCTTT.

This rearrangement joins TRBV25-1 to TRBJ1-3; TRBD1 is a possible D gene (5 bases). CDR1 is MGHDK and CDR2 is SYGVNS in the germline V gene. Trimming left V 10 bases short and J 6 bases short, with 19 bases between. CDR3 length equals 14 residues. The chain's CDR3 is CATRASSHENTIYF. CDR3 DNA sequence: TGTGCCACCAGGGCTTCCTCCCATGAAAACACCATATATTTT.

This clone was detected only a few times. The J gene is TRBJ1-1, the V gene TRBV6-5, with 9 bases that match TRBD1. CDR3 length: 14 residues. The germline V gene has CDR1 MNHEY and CDR2 SVGAGI. With V trimmed by 2 bases and J by 3 bases, 1 base remained unmatched. Written as DNA, the CDR3 is TGTGCCAGCAGTTACAGGACAGGGGACACTGAAGCTTTCTTT. This encodes CASSYRTGDTEAFF.

The chain couples TRBV2 to TRBJ1-5; 8 bases line up with TRBD1. J gave up 9 bases and V 5 bases, and 9 bases lay outside the gene matches. CDR1 and CDR2 from the germline V gene are SNHLY and FYNNEI. The CDR3 runs to 14 residues. As DNA, the CDR3 is TGTGCCAGCAGTCCCAGGGGGCGCGATACGCCCCAGCATTTT. Amino acid sequence: CASSPRGRDTPQHF.

V and J are TRBV2 and TRBJ1-2; 7 bases agree with TRBD1. This CDR3 has 14 amino acids. The ends lost 6 bases at V and 7 bases at J; junction bases unmatched: 11. CDR1 and CDR2 from the germline V gene are SNHLY and FYNNEI. CDR3 in amino acids: CASRALDRDTGYTF. The CDR3 nucleotides are TGTGCCAGCAGGGCCCTAGACAGGGATACTGGCTACACCTTC.

V usage is TRBV5-1 and J usage is TRBJ1-2, with 8 bases that match TRBD1. V shed 3 bases and J 6 bases; nucleotides not matched to a gene: 10. The germline CDR1 and CDR2 sequences are SGHRS and YFSETQ. The CDR3 totals 15 residues. DNA for the CDR3: TGCGCCAGCAGCTCCGAGCCCATGACAGGGGATGGCTACACCTTC. This encodes CASSSEPMTGDGYTF.

This sequence joins TRBV7-9 and TRBJ2-1, with TRBD2 matching over 9 bases. The trim removed 3 bases at V and 16 bases at J, leaving 10 bases unmatched. This CDR3 spans 13 amino acids. Germline assignment: CDR1 SEHNR and CDR2 FQNEAQ (reference sequence). The CDR3 protein is CASSLLAGTLLFF. The CDR3 DNA reads as TGTGCCAGCAGCTTGCTAGCGGGGACTCTACTTTTCTTC.

This clone was detected only once. The rearrangement joins TRBV13 to TRBJ2-6; D is ambiguous. The CDR3 loop spans 16 amino acids. The germline V gene encodes CDR1 PRHDT and CDR2 FYEKMQ (reference sequence). The V gene lost 5 bases and the J gene lost 0 bases, with 11 bases spanning the gap. CDR3 residues: CASSLYSGSGANVLTF. The CDR3, as DNA: TGTGCCAGCAGCCTGTATAGTGGCTCTGGGGCCAACGTCCTGACTTTC.

The rearrangement uses TRBV6-1 and TRBJ1-2; D gene unclear. Per the germline V gene, CDR1 is MNHNS and CDR2 is SASEGT. The CDR3 consists of 13 residues. V shed 0 bases and J shed 8 bases, with 10 bases lying between them. CDR3 sequence (DNA): TGTGCCAGCAGTGAAGCCCCCTTCGGGGGCTACACCTTC. Translating it yields CASSEAPFGGYTF.

Only one count was recorded for this clone. The chain combines TRBV18 with TRBJ1-2; D call uncertain. Per germline, CDR1 KGHSH and CDR2 LQKENI. V lost 6 bases and J lost 4, with 12 bases in between. This CDR3 has 13 residues. The CDR3, as DNA: TGTGCCAGCTCTCTCGGTTCAATCTATGGCTACACCTTC. This codes for CASSLGSIYGYTF.

This clone occurred many times. The CDR3 DNA sequence: TGTGCCAGTAGTATACTCGCGGGGCGCACAGATACGCAGTATTTT. This codes for CASSILAGRTDTQYF. The chain couples TRBV19 to TRBJ2-3, with D possibly being TRBD2 (6 bases). Trimming removed 2 bases at V and 1 base at J, with 10 bases between. CDR3 length: 15 amino acids. Germline V gene data show CDR1 as LNHDA and CDR2 as SQIVND (reference sequence).

The rearrangement uses TRBV18 and TRBJ2-7; 14 bases are a match to TRBD2. The V segment lost 3 bases and the J segment 5 bases; nucleotides outside the gene matches: 9. This CDR3 contains 17 residues. CDR1 is KGHSH, CDR2 LQKENI, per germline. For the CDR3, the DNA is TGTGCCAGCTCACCGCGTCCGACTAGCGGGGGGGCCCACGAGCAGTACTTC. Translating gives CASSPRPTSGGAHEQYF.

The chain has TRBV12-5 and TRBJ1-5; TRBD1 is a possible D gene (6 bases). V was pared by 2 bases and J by 4 bases, with 12 bases between. The CDR3 is 15 residues long. Germline V CDR1 and CDR2: LGHNT, FRNRAP. CDR3 sequence reads: CASGLSRDTNQPQHF. DNA of the CDR3: TGTGCTAGTGGTTTGTCCAGGGACACTAATCAGCCCCAGCATTTT.

The rearrangement links TRBV3-1 (or the pseudogene TRBV3-2) to TRBJ1-6; D unclear. The CDR3 runs to 14 residues. CDR1 is LGHDT and CDR2 is YNNKEL in the germline V gene (reference sequence). V was cut by 7 bases and J by 9 bases, with 16 bases left in between. CDR3 bases: TGTGCCAGCAACCATGAAGGGAGAAGTTCACCCCTCCACTTT. Encoded protein: CASNHEGRSSPLHF.

The V call is TRBV6-6, the J call TRBJ2-2; no clear D gene. Trimming shortened V by 2 bases and J by 0 bases, and 10 bases separated the two germline ends. The germline V gene encodes CDR1 MNHNY and CDR2 SVGAGI (reference sequence). The length of the CDR3 is 16 residues. DNA for the CDR3: TGTGCCAGCAGTTACCCTACCAACTCGAACACCGGGGAGCTGTTTTTT. This sequence encodes CASSYPTNSNTGELFF.

The genes are TRBV7-6 and TRBJ2-5; D gene uncertain. The CDR3 runs to 16 residues. Trimming stripped 1 base from V and 4 bases from J, with 16 bases between. The V gene's germline CDR1 is SGHVS and CDR2 FNYEAQ. The CDR3 protein is CASSLEAHPSGETQYF. CDR3 bases: TGTGCCAGCAGCTTAGAGGCCCATCCATCGGGAGAGACCCAGTACTTC.

The V and J genes are TRBV7-9 and TRBJ1-4, with D possibly TRBD1 on 6 matching bases. The V end lost 2 bases, the J end lost 5 bases, and 12 bases lay between the germline ends. The CDR3 is 15 residues long. Germline V gene data show CDR1 as SEHNR and CDR2 as FQNEAQ (reference sequence). In DNA form, the CDR3 reads TGTGCCAGCAGCTTAATTGGGGGCGTAAATGAAAAACTGTTTTTT. Translation: CASSLIGGVNEKLFF.

J is TRBJ2-7 and V is TRBV29-1, with D maybe TRBD1 (6 bases). The CDR3 is made up of 11 amino acids. Germline V gives CDR1 SQVTM, CDR2 ANQGSEA. V shed 5 bases and J shed 2 bases, with 7 bases lying between them. The CDR3 is CSVRQAYEQYF. The CDR3 DNA follows: TGCAGCGTTAGACAGGCCTACGAGCAGTACTTC.

As concerns this clone: The DNA is left out, because the CDR3 cannot be placed on it with certainty; the CDR3 is given as TCRdb lists it. The chain couples TRBV7-2 to TRBJ1-3; the table's D call of TRBD1 was not tested on the DNA. Germline CDR1 is SGHTA and CDR2 is FQGNSA. The CDR3 totals 18 residues, both ends included. The CDR3 protein is CASSQGGFRGRTGNTIYF.

V gene TRBV11-2 combines with J gene TRBJ1-1, with D tentatively TRBD1 (5 bases). The CDR3 covers 12 residues. The V end was cut by 0 bases, the J end by 10 bases, with 9 bases between. The germline gives CDR1 SGHAT, CDR2 FQNNGV. CDR3 sequence: CASSLDRERAFF. CDR3 bases: TGTGCCAGCAGCTTAGACAGGGAAAGAGCTTTCTTT.

In this sample, this clone turned up a few times. J is TRBJ1-2 and V is TRBV3-1 (or the pseudogene TRBV3-2), with 10 positions matching TRBD1. The junction had 10 bases not matched to a gene; V was cut back by 8 bases and J by 4 bases. The CDR3 runs 15 residues. Looked up from germline, CDR1 is LGHDT and CDR2 is YNNKEL (reference sequence). CDR3 residues: CASASGTGEGYGYTF. The CDR3 bases are TGTGCCAGCGCCTCCGGGACAGGGGAAGGCTATGGCTACACCTTC.

This chain joins TRBV6-2 or TRBV6-3 and TRBJ2-5, with 11 bases matching TRBD2. Germline values: CDR1 MNHEY, CDR2 SVGEGT. V lost 2 bases and J lost 3; bases outside the gene matches: 2. This CDR3 is built from 15 residues. The CDR3 DNA is TGTGCCAGCAGTTACGGGACTAGCGGAGAAGAGACCCAGTACTTC. The encoded protein is CASSYGTSGEETQYF.

This clone was observed a single time. At one end, the junction sequence differs from germline, possibly due to a read error. The gene calls are TRBV19 and TRBJ1-1; D is unclear. The germline V gene encodes CDR1 LNHDA and CDR2 SQIVND (reference sequence). The length of the CDR3 is 13 residues. The CDR3 region has the DNA TGTGCCAGTACCCAGAAGGAAGGTCGAAGCTTGCGGTTT. Translation gives CASTQKEGRSLRF.

CDR3 nucleotide sequence: TGTGCCAGCAGTGACACGGACAGCCTCTCTGGAAACACCATATATTTT. Amino acid sequence: CASSDTDSLSGNTIYF. The chain is built from TRBV6-1 and TRBJ1-3, with D possibly matching TRBD1 (6 bases). The germline V gene has CDR1 MNHNS and CDR2 SASEGT. V lost 3 bases and J lost 0, with 12 bases in between. The CDR3 extends over 16 amino acids.

This chain links TRBV11-2 with TRBJ1-2, with 10 bases matching TRBD1. CDR1 is SGHAT and CDR2 is FQNNGV in the germline V gene. The J segment lost 3 bases and the V segment lost 5 bases, leaving 6 bases of the junction unmatched. The CDR3 spans 15 residues. The CDR3 is CASSEDRGRDYGYTF. The CDR3 DNA reads as TGTGCCAGCAGCGAAGACAGGGGGCGCGACTATGGCTACACCTTC.

This clone appeared a single time. The V and J genes are TRBV6-5 and TRBJ1-6; D unresolved. V was trimmed by 6 bases and J by 10 bases, leaving 13 bases between them. This CDR3 spans 13 amino acids. The germline CDR1 and CDR2 sequences are MNHEY and SVGAGI. The CDR3 sequence is CASSPPGVSPLHF. The CDR3 region has the DNA TGTGCCAGCAGCCCGCCGGGAGTGTCACCCCTCCACTTT.